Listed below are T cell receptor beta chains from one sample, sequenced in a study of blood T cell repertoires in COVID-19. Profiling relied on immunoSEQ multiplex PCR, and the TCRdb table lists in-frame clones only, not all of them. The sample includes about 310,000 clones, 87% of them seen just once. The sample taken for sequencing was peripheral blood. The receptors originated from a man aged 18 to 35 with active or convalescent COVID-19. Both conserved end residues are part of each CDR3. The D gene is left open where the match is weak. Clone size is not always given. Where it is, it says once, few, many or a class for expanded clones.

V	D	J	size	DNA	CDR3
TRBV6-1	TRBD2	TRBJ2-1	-	TGTGCCAGCAGTGATGGGGGTGGACTAGCGTTCGGTGAGCAGTTCTTC	CASSDGGGLAFGEQFF
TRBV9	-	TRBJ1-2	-	TGTGCCAGCAGAGACGACAGACACTATGGCTACACCTTC	CASRDDRHYGYTF
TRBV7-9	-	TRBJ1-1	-	TGTGCCAGCAGCTTGTTAGAAGCTTTCTTT	CASSLLEAFF
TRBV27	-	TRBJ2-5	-	TGTGCCAGCAGTTTAGAGTGGGGCGGACAAGAGACCCAGTACTTC	CASSLEWGGQETQYF
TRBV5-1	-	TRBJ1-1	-	TGCGCCAGCAGCCAAAAAACAGGGAGCTTTACTGAAGCTTTCTTT	CASSQKTGSFTEAFF
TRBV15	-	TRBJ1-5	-	TGTGCCACCTCATGGGGGCCCAATCAGCCCCAGCATTTT	CATSWGPNQPQHF
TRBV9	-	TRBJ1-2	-	TGTGCCAGCAGCACGCAGGGTGGAGGCTACACCTTC	CASSTQGGGYTF
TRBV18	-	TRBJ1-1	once	TGTGCCAGCTCACCGGGGGGTGGGGAAGCTTTCTTT	CASSPGGGEAFF
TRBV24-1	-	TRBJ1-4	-	TGTGCCACCAGTGATTGGGCGTCTGGTGAAAAACTGTTTTTT	CATSDWASGEKLFF
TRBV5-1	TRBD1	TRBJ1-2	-	TGCGCCAGCAGGGACAGGGGCTTTAATGGCTACACCTTC	CASRDRGFNGYTF
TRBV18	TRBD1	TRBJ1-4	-	TGTGCCAGCAAAGAGGGTTGGACAGGTGATGAAAAACTGTTTTTT	CASKEGWTGDEKLFF
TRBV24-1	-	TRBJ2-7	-	TGTGCCACCAGTGATTTTCCCGTCCCGAGCTCCTACGAGCAGTACTTC	CATSDFPVPSSYEQYF
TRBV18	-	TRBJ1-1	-	TGTGCCAGCTCCGGAGGACAGCACACTGAAGCTTTCTTT	CASSGGQHTEAFF
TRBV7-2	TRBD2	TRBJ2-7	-	TGTGCCAGCAGCTTAAATAGCGGGGCGTTCTACGAGCAGTACTTC	CASSLNSGAFYEQYF
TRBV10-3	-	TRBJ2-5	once	TGTGCCATCAGTGAGCCAACTAGCCCCCAGTACTTC	CAISEPTSPQYF
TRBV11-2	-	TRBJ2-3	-	TGTGCCAGCAGCTTAGGAACGGCAGATACGCAGTATTTT	CASSLGTADTQYF
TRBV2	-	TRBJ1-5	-	TGTGCCAGCAGACAGTCCAATCAGCCCCAGCATTTT	CASRQSNQPQHF
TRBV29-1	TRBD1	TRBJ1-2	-	TGCAGCGTCGAAAACAGGGGGCGAAGCTATGGCTACACCTTC	CSVENRGRSYGYTF
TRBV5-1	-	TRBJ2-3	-	TGCGCCAGCAGCTGGGGGGATGGAGATACGCAGTATTTT	CASSWGDGDTQYF
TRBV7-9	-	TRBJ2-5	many	TGTGCCAGCAGCTATGGGGCAGAGACCCAGTACTTC	CASSYGAETQYF
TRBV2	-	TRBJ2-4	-	TGTGCCAGCAGTGAAGGTTTGGCGGTAGCCAAAAACATTCAGTACTTC	CASSEGLAVAKNIQYF
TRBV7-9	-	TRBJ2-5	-	TGTGCCAGCAGCTTAGATCCCTTCCCTCAAGAGACCCAGTACTTC	CASSLDPFPQETQYF
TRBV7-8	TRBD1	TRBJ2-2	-	TGTGCCAGCTTAATGCCGGGACAGGGACGAGGCGGGGAGCTGTTTTTT	CASLMPGQGRGGELFF
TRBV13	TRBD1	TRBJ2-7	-	TGTGCCAGCAGCCACACGGGACAGCGCGTCTACGAGCAGTACTTC	CASSHTGQRVYEQYF
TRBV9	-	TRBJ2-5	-	TGTGCCAGCAGCCCCCACCGGGGGGAGACCCAGTACTTC	CASSPHRGETQYF
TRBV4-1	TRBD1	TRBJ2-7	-	TGCGCCAGCAGCCACGGACAGGGTATTGGTAACTACGAGCAGTACTTC	CASSHGQGIGNYEQYF
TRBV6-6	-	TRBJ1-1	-	TGTGCCAGCAGTGTACAGTTCACTGAAGCTTTCTTT	CASSVQFTEAFF
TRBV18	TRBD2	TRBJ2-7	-	TGTGCCAGCTCACTAAGCGGGAGCTCCTACGAGCAGTACTTC	CASSLSGSSYEQYF
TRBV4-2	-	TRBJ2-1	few	TGTGCCAGCAGCCCCGGAGCATACAATGAGCAGTTCTTC	CASSPGAYNEQFF
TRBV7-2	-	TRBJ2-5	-	TGTGCCAGCAGCTTTTGGAGGGTACGCCAAGAGACCCAGTACTTC	CASSFWRVRQETQYF
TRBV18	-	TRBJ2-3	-	TGTGCCAGCTCACCAATAACAGATACGCAGTATTTT	CASSPITDTQYF
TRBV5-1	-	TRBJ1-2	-	TGCGCCAGCAGCGGACTTACAGGGTTTGGCTACACCTTC	CASSGLTGFGYTF
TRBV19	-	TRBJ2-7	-	TGTGCCAGTAGTATAGGGTTAGACTACGAGCAGTACTTC	CASSIGLDYEQYF
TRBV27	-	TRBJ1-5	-	TGTGCCAGCAGTATCAGACACCATCAGCCCCAGCATTTT	CASSIRHHQPQHF
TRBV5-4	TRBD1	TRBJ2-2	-	TGTGCCAGCAGCCGGGACAGGGACACCGGGGAGCTGTTTTTT	CASSRDRDTGELFF
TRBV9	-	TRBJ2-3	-	TGTGCCAGCAGCGTAGCGGGAGCCACAGATACGCAGTATTTT	CASSVAGATDTQYF
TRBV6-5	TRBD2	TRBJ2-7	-	TGTGCCAGCAGTCCCCGAGCGGGGGGGTACTACGAGCAGTACTTC	CASSPRAGGYYEQYF
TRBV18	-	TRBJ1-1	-	TGTGCCAGCTCAGATGACAGGCCAGGCGCTGAAGCTTTCTTT	CASSDDRPGAEAFF
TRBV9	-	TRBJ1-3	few	TGTGCCAGCAGCGCCGTCCCCACTGCGGGAGCTGGAAACACCATATATTTT	CASSAVPTAGAGNTIYF
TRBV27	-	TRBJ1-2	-	TGTGCCAGCAGTTTATCGATCGGGGGGATGTACGATGGCTACACCTTC	CASSLSIGGMYDGYTF
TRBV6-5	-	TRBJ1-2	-	TGTGCCAGCAGACCCTACAGGGAAAGGTATGGCTACACCTTC	CASRPYRERYGYTF
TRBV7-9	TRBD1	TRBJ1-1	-	TGTGCCAGCAGCTTATCAACCGGGACAGAAACTGAAGCTTTCTTT	CASSLSTGTETEAFF